Below are 4 T cell receptor beta chains sequenced from a single sample in a study of naive and memory T cell subsets. General study points: Possibly reflecting memory cells re-expressing CD45RA, a few larger clonotypes occurred in naive repertoires, especially CD8.

Their antigen targets remain unknown. Both TRBC1 and TRBC2 were covered by a beta constant-region primer of two equimolar oligonucleotides. Four rounds of PCR amplified the ligated cDNA using nested alpha and beta constant-region primers plus SP2. One entry per CDR3 protein, called by TCRdb with MiXCR from the UMI-ligation and nested PCR reads. Of some 110,000 distinct CDR3 sequences listed, roughly 14% are singletons. Material: naive CD8+ T cells from blood. These receptors all stem from a human donor in good health.

This clonotype was counted many times. The chain combines TRBV4-2 with TRBJ2-3; 8 bases are a match to TRBD2. V was clipped by 0 bases and J by 5 bases; unmatched bases: 16. Germline lookup yields CDR1 LGHNA and CDR2 YNFKEQ. The CDR3 is 19 amino acids. CDR3 in amino acids: CASSQDPPGGVGEGDTQYF. The DNA of the CDR3 is TGTGCCAGCAGCCAAGATCCCCCCGGGGGGGTGGGAGAGGGAGATACGCAGTATTTT.

The table lists this clonotype with many counts. The chain recombines TRBV4-1 with TRBJ2-1; D is perhaps TRBD1 (6 bases). This CDR3 has 15 amino acids. CDR1 and CDR2 (germline): MGHRA, YSYEKL. The V gene lost 0 bases and the J gene lost 3 bases, with 9 bases spanning the gap. CDR3 in amino acids: CASSQDRGDYNEQFF. CDR3 bases: TGCGCCAGCAGCCAAGACAGGGGTGACTACAATGAGCAGTTCTTC.

This clonotype turned up a few times. CDR3 sequence: CASSTGQSTDTQYF. The CDR3 nucleotides read TGTGCCAGCAGCACCGGACAGAGCACAGATACGCAGTATTTT. The genes are TRBV7-3 and TRBJ2-3, with D possibly being TRBD1 (6 bases). With 5 bases removed from V and 0 bases from J, the gap between germline ends came to 9 bases. CDR3 length equals 14 residues. Per the germline V gene, CDR1 is SGHTA and CDR2 is FQGTGA.

Only a few counts were recorded for this clonotype. The chain links TRBV27 to TRBJ2-1, with TRBD2 as a possible D gene (6 bases). The ends were cut back, 6 bases at V and 7 bases at J, with 22 bases in the middle. CDR1 and CDR2 from the germline V gene are MNHEY and SMNVEV (reference sequence). The CDR3 sequence is 16 residues long. For the CDR3, the DNA is TGTGCCAGCAGCCGCCAGGGAGCTGACGGGAGAAATGAGCAGTTCTTC. It specifies CASSRQGADGRNEQFF.